These 22 T cell receptor beta chains originate from one sample sequenced in a study of cytomegalovirus exposure and HLA in healthy donors. PCR used 60 Vbeta primers and 13 Jbeta primers. Method: immunoSEQ multiplex PCR; TCRdb's copy keeps in-frame clones and lacks some. The sample has roughly 130,000 clones; around 80% are singletons. Material: PBMCs. These receptors were taken from a woman aged 45 to 65 in good health and CMV-seropositive.

The V gene is TRBV28, the J gene TRBJ2-7; 8 bases align to TRBD2. V was pared by 6 bases and J by 6 bases, with 1 base of the junction left unmatched. Germline V CDR1 and CDR2: MDHEN, SYDVKM. The CDR3 spans 11 residues. The CDR3 sequence: CASRAGGEQYF. The CDR3, as DNA: TGTGCCAGCAGGGCGGGAGGCGAGCAGTACTTC.

The chain uses TRBV11-2 and TRBJ1-2; D unclear. Germline V CDR1 and CDR2: SGHAT, FQNNGV. Deletions cut 5 bases from V and 4 bases from J, with 8 bases between. This CDR3 is built from 12 residues. The CDR3 sequence: CASSEHPYGYTF. In nucleotides, the CDR3 is TGTGCCAGCAGCGAGCATCCCTATGGCTACACCTTC.

The CDR3 nucleotides are TGTGCCCACGGGTGGGCAGGGTTTAATTCACCCCTCCACTTT. This encodes CAHGWAGFNSPLHF. The V and J genes are TRBV30 and TRBJ1-6, with D perhaps TRBD1 (5 bases). The CDR3 contains 14 residues. The germline V and J ends were trimmed by 8 bases and 6 bases, with 17 bases remaining between them. Germline V gives CDR1 GTSNPN, CDR2 SVGIG (reference sequence).

This chain uses TRBV15 with TRBJ1-2; 8 bases agree with TRBD1. V shed 1 base, J shed 8 bases, and the junction held 9 bases outside the gene matches. The CDR3 is 15 residues long. Germline V gene sequence: CDR1 LNHNV, CDR2 YYDKDF (reference sequence). The CDR3: CATSRGTGRSLGYTF. The CDR3 DNA sequence: TGTGCCACCAGCAGAGGGACAGGGAGGTCTCTAGGCTACACCTTC.

This clone has a single count. This rearrangement joins TRBV11-3 to TRBJ2-2; 10 nucleotides agree with TRBD2. This CDR3 has 17 residues. The germline CDR1 and CDR2 sequences are SGHNT and YENEEA. V lost 3 bases, J lost 8 bases, and 12 bases stayed unmatched. CDR3 DNA: TGTGCCAGCAGCTTCTCTGCACTAGCGGGGCAGCCTGGGGAGCTGTTTTTT. This codes for CASSFSALAGQPGELFF.

The chain employs TRBV7-9 and TRBJ1-5; no clear D. The V end was cut by 1 base, the J end by 2 bases, with 15 bases between. In germline, CDR1 is SEHNR, CDR2 FQNEAQ (reference sequence). This CDR3 region has 17 residues. In nucleotides, the CDR3 is TGTGCCAGCAGCTTAGGGTCCGGGGAAGGGCGCAATCAGCCCCAGCATTTT. It translates to CASSLGSGEGRNQPQHF.

This clone was found once. The V and J genes are TRBV18 and TRBJ2-2; tentative D call: TRBD1 (5 bases). This CDR3 contains 18 residues. V was cut by 0 bases and J by 1 base, with 15 bases left in between. Germline loops: CDR1 KGHSH, CDR2 LQKENI. CDR3 bases: TGTGCCAGCTCACCACCAGGATGGGGCCAGAGGAACACCGGGGAGCTGTTTTTT. Its translation is CASSPPGWGQRNTGELFF.

The chain carries TRBV4-2 and TRBJ2-1, with 10 bases that match TRBD1. The J segment lost 4 bases and the V segment lost 3 bases, leaving 6 bases of the junction unmatched. Germline lookup yields CDR1 LGHNA and CDR2 YNFKEQ. The CDR3 sequence is 16 residues long. CDR3 amino acids: CASSHRLGQGYNEQFF. CDR3 nucleotide sequence: TGTGCCAGCAGCCATAGATTGGGACAGGGGTACAATGAGCAGTTCTTC.

This clone was observed once. The chain carries TRBV2 and TRBJ2-3, with D perhaps TRBD2 (6 bases). The CDR3 runs to 13 residues. V lost 6 bases and J lost 4, with 11 bases in between. The germline V gene encodes CDR1 SNHLY and CDR2 FYNNEI. The CDR3 loop is CASSPGRSDTQYF. DNA of the CDR3: TGTGCCAGCAGCCCGGGGAGGTCAGATACGCAGTATTTT.

The V gene is TRBV6-1, the J gene TRBJ2-1; D is ambiguous. The V and J ends lost 6 bases and 5 bases respectively, with 11 bases between them. CDR1 is MNHNS, CDR2 SASEGT, per germline. The CDR3 contains 13 residues. The CDR3 DNA follows: TGTGCCAGCAGGAGTGGGCTGAACAATGAGCAGTTCTTC. Translation gives CASRSGLNNEQFF.

The chain couples TRBV9 to TRBJ1-1; D not certain. V dropped 0 bases and J dropped 4 bases, with 7 bases sitting between them. Germline CDR1 is SGDLS and CDR2 is YYNGEE. This CDR3 is built from 13 residues. The CDR3 protein is CASSVEMATEAFF. The CDR3 DNA sequence: TGTGCCAGCAGCGTAGAGATGGCCACTGAAGCTTTCTTT.

This chain uses TRBV9 with TRBJ2-6; 7 nucleotides align to TRBD1. Germline V gene lookup returns CDR1 SGDLS and CDR2 YYNGEE. The CDR3 length is 16 residues. The J segment lost 0 bases and the V segment lost 6 bases, leaving 6 bases of the junction unmatched. In DNA, the CDR3 is TGTGCCAGCACAACAGGGGAAGACTCTGGGGCCAACGTCCTGACTTTC. The encoded protein is CASTTGEDSGANVLTF. The variable domain in full, with the rest retrieved from reference TRBV9 and TRBJ2-6, is DSGVTQTPKHLITATGQRVTLRCSPRSGDLSVYWYQQSLDQGLQFLIQYYNGEERAKGNILERFSAQQFPDLHSELNLSSLELGDSALYFCASTTGEDSGANVLTFGAGSRLTVL.

The DNA of the CDR3 is TGTGCCAGCAGCAGGGGTATGGGCAATCAGCCCCAGCATTTT. Its translation is CASSRGMGNQPQHF. V usage is TRBV9 and J usage is TRBJ1-5; tentative D call: TRBD1 (5 bases). The ends were cut back, 4 bases at V and 2 bases at J, with 10 bases in the middle. The germline CDR1 and CDR2 sequences are SGDLS and YYNGEE. This CDR3 is built from 14 residues.

The chain couples TRBV7-2 to TRBJ2-7; the D gene is possibly TRBD2 (5 bases). Trimming took off 3 bases at V and 11 bases at J, with 14 bases between the two ends. Per germline, CDR1 SGHTA and CDR2 FQGNSA. This CDR3 has 12 amino acids. CDR3 amino acids: CASSFSRGREYF. The CDR3 DNA reads as TGTGCCAGCAGCTTCTCTCGGGGTCGGGAGTACTTC. Based on the CDR3 plus reference TRBV7-2 and TRBJ2-7, the full variable domain is GAGVSQSPSNKVTEKGKDVELRCDPISGHTALYWYRQSLGQGLEFLIYFQGNSAPDKSGLPSDRFSAERTGGSVSTLTIQRTQQEDSAVYLCASSFSRGREYFGPGTRLTVT.

The rearrangement links TRBV5-6 to TRBJ1-5; weak D call: TRBD1 (5 bases). V was trimmed by 4 bases and J by 9 bases, leaving 20 bases between them. Germline lookup yields CDR1 SGHDT and CDR2 YYEEEE. The CDR3 consists of 15 residues. The CDR3 bases are TGTGCCAGCAGCCTCTCGATGGGGGGAGGGCGGCCCCAGCATTTT. It is translated as CASSLSMGGGRPQHF.

The sample holds one count of this clone. The CDR3 sequence is CASSFRGGAGETQYF. The DNA for the CDR3 is TGTGCCAGCAGCTTCCGGGGGGGGGCCGGGGAGACCCAGTACTTC. The chain employs TRBV7-2 and TRBJ2-5, with 8 nucleotides matching TRBD2. After removal of 3 bases from V and 5 bases from J, the junction contained 8 bases not matched to a gene. The germline CDR1 and CDR2 sequences are SGHTA and FQGNSA. The length of the CDR3 is 15 residues. The full variable domain, completed using reference TRBV7-2 and TRBJ2-5, is GAGVSQSPSNKVTEKGKDVELRCDPISGHTALYWYRQSLGQGLEFLIYFQGNSAPDKSGLPSDRFSAERTGGSVSTLTIQRTQQEDSAVYLCASSFRGGAGETQYFGPGTRLLVL.

This rearrangement joins TRBV5-4 to TRBJ2-5; D possibly corresponds to TRBD2 (5 bases). The J call is uncertain, as TRBJ2-7 better fits the DNA end. CDR1 is SGHNT and CDR2 is YYREEE in the germline V gene (reference sequence). The CDR3 sequence is 14 residues long. The DNA for the CDR3 is TGTGCCAGCAGCTTTTCAAGGGAGACCTACGAGCAGTACTTC. Protein product: CASSFSRETYEQYF.

The V gene is TRBV4-1, the J gene TRBJ1-5; 7 nucleotides align to TRBD1. This CDR3 comprises 14 residues. After removal of 5 bases from V and 5 bases from J, the junction contained 6 bases not matched to a gene. The germline V gene has CDR1 MGHRA and CDR2 YSYEKL. The CDR3 here is CASSFGQADQPQHF. As DNA, the CDR3 is TGCGCCAGCAGCTTCGGACAGGCCGATCAGCCCCAGCATTTT.

The rearrangement uses TRBV6-1 and TRBJ1-2; D is unclear. CDR1 is MNHNS and CDR2 is SASEGT in the germline V gene. Trimming removed 0 bases from V and 8 bases from J, with 16 bases in between. The CDR3 spans 15 residues. CDR3 residues: CASSEAELITWGYTF. CDR3 nucleotides: TGTGCCAGCAGTGAAGCGGAGCTCATAACCTGGGGCTACACCTTC.

The rearrangement uses TRBV28 and TRBJ2-7, with 7 bases that match TRBD1. Germline loops: CDR1 MDHEN, CDR2 SYDVKM. Trimming cost V 2 bases and J 3 bases; bases outside gene matches: 4. The CDR3 consists of 14 residues. The chain's CDR3 is CASSLRQGLYEQYF. The CDR3 nucleotides read TGTGCCAGCAGTTTACGACAGGGTCTCTACGAGCAGTACTTC.

V usage is TRBV29-1 and J usage is TRBJ2-1; 16 bases line up with TRBD2. After removal of 6 bases from V and 8 bases from J, the junction contained 10 bases not matched to a gene. From germline, CDR1 is SQVTM and CDR2 ANQGSEA. The CDR3 spans 16 residues. The DNA for the CDR3 is TGCAGCGTCTCGGGACTAGCGGGGGGGAGTGGGTATGAGCAGTTCTTC. Protein: CSVSGLAGGSGYEQFF.

The V and J genes are TRBV5-1 and TRBJ2-3, with D tentatively TRBD1 (6 bases). This CDR3 contains 16 residues. In germline, CDR1 is SGHRS, CDR2 YFSETQ. V lost 0 bases and J lost 1, with 12 bases in between. CDR3 DNA: TGCGCCAGCAGCTTGGAGGCAGGGGTCGGCACAGATACGCAGTATTTT. It specifies CASSLEAGVGTDTQYF.